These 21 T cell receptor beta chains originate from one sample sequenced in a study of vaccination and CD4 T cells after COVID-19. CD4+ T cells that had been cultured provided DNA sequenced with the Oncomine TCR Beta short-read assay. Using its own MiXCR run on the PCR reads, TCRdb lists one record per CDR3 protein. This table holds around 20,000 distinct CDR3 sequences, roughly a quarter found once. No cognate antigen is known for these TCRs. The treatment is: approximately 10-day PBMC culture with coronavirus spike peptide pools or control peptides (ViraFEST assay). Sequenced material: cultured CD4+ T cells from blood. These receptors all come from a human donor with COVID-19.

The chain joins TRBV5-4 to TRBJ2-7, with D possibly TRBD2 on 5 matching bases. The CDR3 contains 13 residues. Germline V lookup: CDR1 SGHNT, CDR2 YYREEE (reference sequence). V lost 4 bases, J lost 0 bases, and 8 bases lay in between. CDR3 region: CASSAGLSYEQYF. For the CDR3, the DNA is TGTGCCAGCAGCGCCGGACTCTCCTACGAGCAGTACTTC.

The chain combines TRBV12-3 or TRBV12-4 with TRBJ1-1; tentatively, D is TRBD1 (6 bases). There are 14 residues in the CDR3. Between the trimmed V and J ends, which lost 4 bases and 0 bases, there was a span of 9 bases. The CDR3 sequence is CASSSDRLNTEAFF. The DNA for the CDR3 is TGTGCCAGCAGTTCGGACAGATTGAACACTGAAGCTTTCTTT.

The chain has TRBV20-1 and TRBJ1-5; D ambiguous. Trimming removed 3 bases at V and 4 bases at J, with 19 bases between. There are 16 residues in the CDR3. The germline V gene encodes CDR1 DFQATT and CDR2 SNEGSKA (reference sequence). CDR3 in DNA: TGCAGTGCTAGGTCCCAACAGTCGGGAAAAAATCAGCCCCAGCATTTT. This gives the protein CSARSQQSGKNQPQHF.

The CDR3 coding sequence is TGCGCCAGCAGCCAAGACCTCAACTATGGCTACACCTTC. It translates to CASSQDLNYGYTF. This chain joins TRBV4-3 and TRBJ1-2; unclear D gene. Germline CDR1 LGHNA, CDR2 YSLEER. Trimming cost V 0 bases and J 2 bases, with 4 bases left between them. The CDR3 is made up of 13 amino acids.

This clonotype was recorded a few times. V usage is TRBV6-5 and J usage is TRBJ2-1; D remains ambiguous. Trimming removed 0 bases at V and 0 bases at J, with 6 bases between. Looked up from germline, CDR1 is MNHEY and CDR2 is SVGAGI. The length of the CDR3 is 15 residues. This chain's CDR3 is CASSYSGSSYNEQFF. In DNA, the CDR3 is TGTGCCAGCAGTTACTCGGGCAGCTCCTACAATGAGCAGTTCTTC.

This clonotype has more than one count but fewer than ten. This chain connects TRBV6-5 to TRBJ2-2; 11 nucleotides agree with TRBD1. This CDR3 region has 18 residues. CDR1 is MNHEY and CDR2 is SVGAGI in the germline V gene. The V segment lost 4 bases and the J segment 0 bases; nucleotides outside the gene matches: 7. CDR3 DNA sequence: TGTGCCAGCAGTTCCGGGACAGGGGGTTTATCGAACACCGGGGAGCTGTTTTTT. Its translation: CASSSGTGGLSNTGELFF.

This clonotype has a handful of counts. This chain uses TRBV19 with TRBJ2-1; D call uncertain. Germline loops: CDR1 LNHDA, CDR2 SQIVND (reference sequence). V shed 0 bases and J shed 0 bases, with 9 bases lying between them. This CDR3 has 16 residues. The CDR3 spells CASSIDVTISYNEQFF. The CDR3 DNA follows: TGTGCCAGTAGTATAGACGTCACAATCTCCTACAATGAGCAGTTCTTC.

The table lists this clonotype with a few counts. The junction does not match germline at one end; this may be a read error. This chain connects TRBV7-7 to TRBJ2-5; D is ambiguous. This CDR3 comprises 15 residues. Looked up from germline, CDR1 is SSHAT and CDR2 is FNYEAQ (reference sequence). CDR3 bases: TGTGCTAGCAGCTTATCACCCAGCCGTCAAGAGACCCAGTACTTC. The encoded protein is CASSLSPSRQETQYF.

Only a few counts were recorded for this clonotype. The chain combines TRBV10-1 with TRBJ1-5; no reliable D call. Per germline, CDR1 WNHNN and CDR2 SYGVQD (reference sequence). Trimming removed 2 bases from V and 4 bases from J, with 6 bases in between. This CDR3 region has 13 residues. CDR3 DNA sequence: TGCGCCAGCAGTGAGGCAGTGAATCAGCCCCAGCATTTT. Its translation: CASSEAVNQPQHF.

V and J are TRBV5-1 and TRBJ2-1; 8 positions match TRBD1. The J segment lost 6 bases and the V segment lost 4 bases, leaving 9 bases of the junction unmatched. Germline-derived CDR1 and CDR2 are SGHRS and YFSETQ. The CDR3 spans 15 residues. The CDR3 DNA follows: TGCGCCAGCAGCGGTACGGGACAGGTTAGCAATGAGCAGTTCTTC. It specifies CASSGTGQVSNEQFF.

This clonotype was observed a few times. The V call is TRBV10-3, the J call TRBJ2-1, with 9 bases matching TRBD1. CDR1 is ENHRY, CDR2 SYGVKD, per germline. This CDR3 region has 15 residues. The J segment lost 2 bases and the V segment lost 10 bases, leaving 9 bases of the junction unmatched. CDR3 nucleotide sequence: TGTGCCACCTGGACCGGGACAGGGACCTACAATGAGCAGTTCTTC. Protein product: CATWTGTGTYNEQFF.

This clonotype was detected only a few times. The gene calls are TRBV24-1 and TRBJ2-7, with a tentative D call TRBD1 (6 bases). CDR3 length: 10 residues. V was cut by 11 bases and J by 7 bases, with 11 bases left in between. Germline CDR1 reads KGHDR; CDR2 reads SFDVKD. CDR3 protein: CANRASEQYF. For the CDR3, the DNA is TGTGCCAACAGGGCGTCGGAGCAGTACTTC.

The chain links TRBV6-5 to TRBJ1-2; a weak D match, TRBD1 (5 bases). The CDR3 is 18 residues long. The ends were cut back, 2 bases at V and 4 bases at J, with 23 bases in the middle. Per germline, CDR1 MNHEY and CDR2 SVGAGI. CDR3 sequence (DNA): TGTGCCAGCAGTTACCCGAAAAGTCCCGGGGCGAGGCTCTATGGCTACACCTTC. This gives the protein CASSYPKSPGARLYGYTF.

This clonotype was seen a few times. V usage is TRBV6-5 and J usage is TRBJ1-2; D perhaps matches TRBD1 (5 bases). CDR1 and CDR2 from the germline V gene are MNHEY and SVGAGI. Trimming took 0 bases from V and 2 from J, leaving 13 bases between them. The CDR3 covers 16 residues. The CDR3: CASSYSSGPINYGYTF. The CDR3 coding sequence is TGTGCCAGCAGTTACTCCTCAGGGCCAATAAACTATGGCTACACCTTC.

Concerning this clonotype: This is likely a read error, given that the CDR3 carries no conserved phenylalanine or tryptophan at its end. CDR3 sequence reads: CASSIDLWAGGRKETQYS. DNA for the CDR3: TGTGCCAGTAGTATAGATCTATGGGCGGGGGGGCGGAAAGAGACCCAGTACTCC. This chain connects TRBV19 to TRBJ2-5; 9 bases align to TRBD2. Germline loops: CDR1 LNHDA, CDR2 SQIVND (reference sequence). CDR3 length: 18 residues. J lost 3 bases, V lost 0 bases, and 11 bases had no gene match.

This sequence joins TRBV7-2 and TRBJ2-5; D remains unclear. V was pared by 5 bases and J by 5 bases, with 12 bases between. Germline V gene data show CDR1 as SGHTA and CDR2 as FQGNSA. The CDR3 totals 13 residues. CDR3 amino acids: CASSPEIGETQYF. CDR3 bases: TGTGCCAGCAGCCCTGAAATTGGGGAGACCCAGTACTTC.

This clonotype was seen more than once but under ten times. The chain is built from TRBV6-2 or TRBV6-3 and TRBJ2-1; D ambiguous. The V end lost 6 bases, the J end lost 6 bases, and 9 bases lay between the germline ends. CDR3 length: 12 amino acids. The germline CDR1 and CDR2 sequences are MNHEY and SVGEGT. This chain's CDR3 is CASSQSSNEQFF. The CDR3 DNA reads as TGTGCCAGCAGCCAATCATCCAATGAGCAGTTCTTC.

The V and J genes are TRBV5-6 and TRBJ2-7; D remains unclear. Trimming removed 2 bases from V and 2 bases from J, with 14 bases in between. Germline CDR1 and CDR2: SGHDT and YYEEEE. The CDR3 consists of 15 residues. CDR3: CASSFEPRRTYEQYF. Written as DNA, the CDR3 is TGTGCCAGCAGCTTTGAGCCCAGAAGAACCTACGAGCAGTACTTC. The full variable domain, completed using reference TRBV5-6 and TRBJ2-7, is DAGVTQSPTHLIKTRGQQVTLRCSPKSGHDTVSWYQQALGQGPQFIFQYYEEEERQRGNFPDRFSGHQFPNYSSELNVNALLLGDSALYLCASSFEPRRTYEQYFGPGTRLTVT.

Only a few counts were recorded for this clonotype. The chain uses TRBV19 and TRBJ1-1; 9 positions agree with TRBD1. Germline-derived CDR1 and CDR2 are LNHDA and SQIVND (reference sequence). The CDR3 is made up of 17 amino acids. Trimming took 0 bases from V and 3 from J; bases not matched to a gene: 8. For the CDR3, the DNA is TGTGCCAGTAGTATAGACCGAACAGGGGGCGCGTACACTGAAGCTTTCTTT. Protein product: CASSIDRTGGAYTEAFF. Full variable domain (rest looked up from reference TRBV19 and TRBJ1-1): DGGITQSPKYLFRKEGQNVTLSCEQNLNHDAMYWYRQDPGQGLRLIYYSQIVNDFQKGDIAEGYSVSREKKESFPLTVTSAQKNPTAFYLCASSIDRTGGAYTEAFFGQGTRLTVV.

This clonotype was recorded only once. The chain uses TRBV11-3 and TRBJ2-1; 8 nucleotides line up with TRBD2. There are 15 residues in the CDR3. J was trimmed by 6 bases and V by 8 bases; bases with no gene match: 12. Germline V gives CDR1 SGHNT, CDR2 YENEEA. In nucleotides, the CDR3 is TGTGCCAGCTCAGAGGACGGGGGGGCCCTCAATGAGCAGTTCTTC. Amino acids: CASSEDGGALNEQFF.

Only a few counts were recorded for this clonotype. This CDR3 reads CASDRRSYNEQFF. The CDR3 DNA follows: TGCGCCAGTGACAGACGCTCCTACAATGAGCAGTTCTTC. The J gene is TRBJ2-1, the V gene TRBV23-1; D is possibly TRBD1 (5 bases). TRBV23-1 is flagged as an ORF with uncertain function. The CDR3 loop spans 13 amino acids. Trimming left V 9 bases short and J 0 bases short, with 9 bases between.